This entry lists 32 T cell receptor beta chains sequenced from one sample in a study of OX40 agonist ivuxolimab in advanced cancers. Profiled with immunoSEQ multiplex PCR; TCRdb holds only in-frame clones, not every one. The table lists about 45,000 clones, roughly 90% of them singletons, with less than 20% in the top ten. The sample was CD4+ or CD8+ T cells sorted from blood, taken in a trial of the OX40 agonist ivuxolimab. These TCRs come from an adult with an advanced solid tumor such as melanoma, head and neck, liver or kidney cancer.

The V gene is TRBV7-7, the J gene TRBJ2-3; D is tentatively TRBD1 or TRBD2 (5 bases each). CDR1 and CDR2 (germline): SSHAT, FNYEAQ (reference sequence). The V and J ends lost 4 bases and 6 bases respectively, with 26 bases between them. This CDR3 has 18 residues. The CDR3 DNA sequence: TGTGCCAGCAGCTCCAAACCTCAGGGCCTGCGGGCAAACGATACGCAGTATTTT. This translates into CASSSKPQGLRANDTQYF.

The rearrangement links TRBV4-1 to TRBJ1-5; D gene ambiguous. This CDR3 has 15 amino acids. Germline V gene data show CDR1 as MGHRA and CDR2 as YSYEKL. Trimming took off 1 base at V and 4 bases at J, with 11 bases between the two ends. The CDR3, as DNA: TGCGCCAGCAGCCAAGGGTTACAGAAAAATCAGCCCCAGCATTTT. Translation: CASSQGLQKNQPQHF.

This clone was found once. This chain uses TRBV27 with TRBJ1-1, with 12 bases aligning to TRBD1. Germline CDR1 is MNHEY and CDR2 is SMNVEV (reference sequence). The CDR3 has 14 residues. V shed 8 bases, J shed 3 bases, and the junction held 4 bases outside the gene matches. CDR3 in amino acids: CASGDRGPDTEAFF. Here the CDR3 DNA reads TGTGCCAGCGGGGACAGGGGGCCGGACACTGAAGCTTTCTTT.

This clone was detected only once. Other DNA sequences in this sample translate to the same CDR3. V usage is TRBV7-9 and J usage is TRBJ2-1, with D hard to call. Trimming took 0 bases from V and 4 from J, leaving 7 bases between them. The CDR3 covers 14 residues. Germline V gene sequence: CDR1 SEHNR, CDR2 FQNEAQ (reference sequence). Here the CDR3 reads CASSLAGSYNEQFF. As DNA, the CDR3 is TGTGCCAGCAGCTTAGCGGGGTCTTACAATGAGCAGTTCTTC.

The V gene is TRBV4-1, the J gene TRBJ2-7; 11 positions match TRBD1. Germline assignment: CDR1 MGHRA and CDR2 YSYEKL. The CDR3 sequence is 15 residues long. With 0 bases clipped from V and 5 bases from J, the junction kept 3 bases outside the gene matches. CDR3: CASSQERTGGHEQYF. In nucleotides, the CDR3 is TGCGCCAGCAGCCAAGAACGGACAGGGGGCCACGAGCAGTACTTC.

This clone was found once. The chain has TRBV5-6 and TRBJ2-3, with D unclear. The CDR3 loop spans 13 amino acids. The germline V gene encodes CDR1 SGHDT and CDR2 YYEEEE. V dropped 4 bases and J dropped 2 bases, with 8 bases sitting between them. CDR3: CASSPETTDTQYF. The CDR3 region has the DNA TGTGCCAGCAGCCCCGAAACCACAGATACGCAGTATTTT.

The V and J genes are TRBV9 and TRBJ2-2; D is unresolved. CDR3 length equals 12 residues. Germline V CDR1 and CDR2: SGDLS, YYNGEE. V shed 0 bases and J shed 4 bases, with 1 base lying between them. The CDR3, as DNA: TGTGCCAGCAGCGTAGTCACCGGGGAGCTGTTTTTT. Its protein product is CASSVVTGELFF.

The chain joins TRBV4-1 to TRBJ2-2; tentatively, D is TRBD1 (7 bases). This CDR3 region has 18 residues. Between the trimmed V and J ends, which lost 4 bases and 7 bases, there was a span of 25 bases. Germline V lookup: CDR1 MGHRA, CDR2 YSYEKL. CDR3 DNA sequence: TGCGCCAGCAGCCCCCTCGGGGGCAGGGGGGCCTCGGGCGGGGAGCTGTTTTTT. It is translated as CASSPLGGRGASGGELFF.

The chain uses TRBV25-1 and TRBJ2-7; 7 bases map to TRBD2. The CDR3 contains 14 residues. The junction had 10 bases not matched to a gene; V was cut back by 10 bases and J by 1 base. Looked up from germline, CDR1 is MGHDK and CDR2 is SYGVNS. CDR3 in amino acids: CATIAGDLSYEQYF. The CDR3 bases are TGTGCCACTATTGCGGGGGATCTATCCTACGAGCAGTACTTC.

The chain is built from TRBV11-2 and TRBJ2-7, with D unclear. The CDR3 is 14 residues long. CDR1 is SGHAT, CDR2 FQNNGV, per germline. V was cut by 4 bases and J by 0 bases, with 10 bases left in between. In nucleotides, the CDR3 is TGTGCCAGCAGCTATTATGGGGTCTCCTACGAGCAGTACTTC. Residues: CASSYYGVSYEQYF.

The chain has TRBV6-1 and TRBJ1-1; TRBD1 is a possible D gene (5 bases). The germline CDR1 and CDR2 sequences are MNHNS and SASEGT. The CDR3 extends over 11 amino acids. V was clipped by 8 bases and J by 7 bases, with 11 bases between them. The DNA for the CDR3 is TGTGCCAGCCTACGGGGGGTTGAAGCTTTCTTT. Translation: CASLRGVEAFF.

V and J are TRBV6-1 and TRBJ2-1; D is unresolved. CDR3 length equals 15 residues. Trimming shortened V by 2 bases and J by 7 bases, and 15 bases separated the two germline ends. Germline V gene lookup returns CDR1 MNHNS and CDR2 SASEGT. In nucleotides, the CDR3 is TGTGCCAGCAGTGAAAGCCCAGGTGAAGGGAATGAGCAGTTCTTC. This sequence encodes CASSESPGEGNEQFF.

This rearrangement joins TRBV5-1 to TRBJ2-1, with 10 bases that match TRBD1. The CDR3 is 16 residues long. CDR1 is SGHRS and CDR2 is YFSETQ in the germline V gene. Trimming took 1 base from V and 4 from J; bases not matched to a gene: 5. The CDR3: CASSLYGTGVYNEQFF. The CDR3, as DNA: TGCGCCAGCAGCTTGTATGGGACAGGGGTTTACAATGAGCAGTTCTTC.

V and J are TRBV7-8 and TRBJ2-7; the D is unclear. The CDR3 loop spans 13 amino acids. Trimming took 5 bases from V and 6 from J, leaving 14 bases between them. The germline V gene has CDR1 SGHVS and CDR2 FQNEAQ. The CDR3 region is CASSPASPPEQYF. CDR3 nucleotide sequence: TGTGCCAGCAGCCCTGCCAGTCCCCCCGAGCAGTACTTC.

This chain links TRBV6-6 with TRBJ2-7, with D maybe TRBD1 (5 bases). CDR3 size: 14 residues. Germline V lookup: CDR1 MNHNY, CDR2 SVGAGI (reference sequence). Trimming stripped 0 bases from V and 5 bases from J, with 11 bases between. CDR3 in DNA: TGTGCCAGCAGTTACTCAGGGGCCAGAGACGAGCAGTACTTC. This translates into CASSYSGARDEQYF.

V usage is TRBV6-1 and J usage is TRBJ1-2; tentative D call: TRBD1 (6 bases). This CDR3 is 13 amino acids long. The germline CDR1 and CDR2 sequences are MNHNS and SASEGT. V lost 8 bases, J lost 3 bases, and 13 bases lay in between. The chain's CDR3 is CASGSQGYYGYTF. The CDR3 DNA follows: TGTGCCAGCGGCTCACAGGGCTACTATGGCTACACCTTC.

The J gene is TRBJ2-1, the V gene TRBV5-1; D is uncertain. Germline CDR1 reads SGHRS; CDR2 reads YFSETQ. The CDR3 runs to 12 residues. Deletions cut 2 bases from V and 10 bases from J, with 10 bases between. CDR3 amino acids: CASSLGLKEQFF. The CDR3, as DNA: TGCGCCAGCAGCTTAGGGCTAAAGGAGCAGTTCTTC.

The rearrangement links TRBV9 to TRBJ1-2; no clear D gene. The CDR3 has 12 amino acids. V was clipped by 4 bases and J by 8 bases, with 12 bases between them. From germline, CDR1 is SGDLS and CDR2 YYNGEE. In nucleotides, the CDR3 is TGTGCCAGCAGCTCCCGGGCGTACGGCTACACCTTC. This codes for CASSSRAYGYTF.

The chain has TRBV13 and TRBJ2-7; perhaps TRBD2 as D (6 bases). Germline CDR1 is PRHDT and CDR2 is FYEKMQ (reference sequence). V was trimmed by 0 bases and J by 4 bases, leaving 19 bases between them. The CDR3 consists of 17 residues. In DNA, the CDR3 is TGTGCCAGCAGCTTAGGCCGGATGGAGGGTAGGGAGTACGAGCAGTACTTC. It encodes CASSLGRMEGREYEQYF.

The chain employs TRBV25-1 and TRBJ2-5, with D perhaps TRBD1 or TRBD2 (5 bases each). The end of the DNA aligns better with TRBJ2-7, so the J call may be wrong. The germline V gene has CDR1 MGHDK and CDR2 SYGVNS. This CDR3 is built from 14 residues. The CDR3 spells CASSARGPEYEQYF. The CDR3 DNA follows: TGTGCCAGCAGTGCTCGGGGCCCCGAGTACGAGCAGTACTTC.

The rearrangement joins TRBV7-8 to TRBJ2-7; D call uncertain. The CDR3 loop spans 11 amino acids. V was clipped by 4 bases and J by 3 bases, with 4 bases between them. The germline V gene has CDR1 SGHVS and CDR2 FQNEAQ. Written as DNA, the CDR3 is TGTGCCAGCAGCTCCCTCTACGAGCAGTACTTC. Its translation: CASSSLYEQYF.

This clone was recorded a few times. This chain links TRBV9 with TRBJ1-5, with D maybe TRBD1 (6 bases). Germline V gene sequence: CDR1 SGDLS, CDR2 YYNGEE. V lost 0 bases and J lost 7, with 14 bases in between. The CDR3 runs to 15 residues. The CDR3 bases are TGTGCCAGCAGCGTAGACGCAGGGGTGGGCCAGCCCCAGCATTTT. It translates to CASSVDAGVGQPQHF.

The chain uses TRBV2 and TRBJ2-2, with 10 bases aligning to TRBD1. CDR1 and CDR2 (germline): SNHLY, FYNNEI. The V gene end was trimmed by 8 bases and the J gene end by 5 bases; junction bases not matched to a gene: 2. CDR3 length equals 13 residues. This CDR3 is CASDRGRTGELFF. CDR3 sequence (DNA): TGTGCCAGCGACAGGGGGCGAACCGGGGAGCTGTTTTTT. The full variable domain, rest sourced from reference TRBV2 and TRBJ2-2, is EPEVTQTPSHQVTQMGQEVILRCVPISNHLYFYWYRQILGQKVEFLVSFYNNEISEKSEIFDDQFSVERPDGSNFTLKIRSTKLEDSAMYFCASDRGRTGELFFGEGSRLTVL.

J is TRBJ1-2 and V is TRBV7-9; D ambiguous. The V end lost 1 base, the J end lost 4 bases, and 13 bases lay between the germline ends. Germline V gene data show CDR1 as SEHNR and CDR2 as FQNEAQ (reference sequence). CDR3 length: 15 amino acids. This CDR3 is CASSLVEAGFYGYTF. The CDR3 nucleotides read TGTGCCAGCAGCTTAGTAGAAGCCGGATTCTATGGCTACACCTTC.

V and J are TRBV7-8 and TRBJ2-5; the D is unclear. The end of the DNA fits TRBJ2-7 better, so the J call may be wrong. The CDR3 totals 13 residues. Germline loops: CDR1 SGHVS, CDR2 FQNEAQ. The CDR3 DNA sequence: TGTGCCAGCAGCTTGGCGACCTTCTACGAGCAGTACTTC. It translates to CASSLATFYEQYF.

The chain combines TRBV10-1 with TRBJ2-7; no reliable D call. V was shortened by 3 bases and J by 7 bases, with 13 bases between the two germline ends. This CDR3 contains 13 residues. Germline V lookup: CDR1 WNHNN, CDR2 SYGVQD (reference sequence). The chain's CDR3 is CASSELVAREQYF. The CDR3 coding sequence is TGCGCCAGCAGTGAATTAGTGGCCCGGGAGCAGTACTTC.

The J gene is TRBJ2-2, the V gene TRBV4-1; D may be TRBD2 (6 bases). This CDR3 contains 15 residues. The germline V gene has CDR1 MGHRA and CDR2 YSYEKL. V lost 2 bases and J 4 bases, leaving 11 bases between the germline ends. The DNA of the CDR3 is TGCGCCAGCAGCCAACCGGGACTCACCACCGGGGAGCTGTTTTTT. The encoded protein is CASSQPGLTTGELFF.

The DNA for the CDR3 is TGTGCCAGCTCACCACGGGGGGGCTCCTACAATGAGCAGTTCTTC. Amino acid sequence: CASSPRGGSYNEQFF. The chain links TRBV18 to TRBJ2-1; the match to TRBD2 covers 7 bases. Germline CDR1 KGHSH, CDR2 LQKENI. The junction had 0 bases not matched to a gene; V was cut back by 1 base and J by 0 bases. CDR3 length: 15 amino acids.

The chain employs TRBV7-2 and TRBJ2-3, with 13 bases fitting TRBD2. The CDR3 totals 16 residues. V gave up 5 bases and J gave up 4 bases; unmatched junction bases: 6. Germline V CDR1 and CDR2: SGHTA, FQGNSA. The CDR3 DNA is TGTGCCAGCAGCATAACTAGCGGGGGGGCGGCAGATACGCAGTATTTT. It specifies CASSITSGGAADTQYF.

This chain uses TRBV14 with TRBJ2-7; 8 bases are a match to TRBD2. V dropped 0 bases and J dropped 3; count of bases not matched to a gene: 4. This CDR3 spans 15 amino acids. From germline, CDR1 is SGHDN and CDR2 FVKESK. As DNA, the CDR3 is TGTGCCAGCAGCCAAGACCAGGGACTAGTCTACGAGCAGTACTTC. Protein: CASSQDQGLVYEQYF.

This clone was counted a single time. The chain links TRBV27 to TRBJ1-2; no clear D. This CDR3 comprises 16 residues. Germline values: CDR1 MNHEY, CDR2 SMNVEV (reference sequence). Trimming left V 1 base short and J 4 bases short, with 16 bases between. Here the CDR3 DNA reads TGTGCCAGCAGTTTATGGCCCCCGCGGGGTCTCTATGGCTACACCTTC. Protein product: CASSLWPPRGLYGYTF.

This chain uses TRBV7-9 with TRBJ2-7; no reliable D call. The CDR3 totals 14 residues. V shed 7 bases and J shed 5 bases, with 18 bases lying between them. CDR1 is SEHNR and CDR2 is FQNEAQ in the germline V gene (reference sequence). CDR3 sequence: CASNTRGPLNEQYF. CDR3 DNA: TGTGCCAGCAATACCCGTGGCCCCCTGAACGAGCAGTACTTC.